This T cell receptor (beta chain) was sequenced for a study of response to subunit inactivated influenza vaccine (dated by TCRdb to 2017 to 2018). About the study as a whole: The study used deep quantitative T cell receptor repertoire profiling to track responses to a trivalent subunit inactivated influenza vaccine.

As regards this clonotype: Its recognized antigen is unknown. Per-nucleotide qualities are absent, and no much larger clonotype sits a single base away.

CDR1 and CDR2, per the germline V gene (reference sequence), are GTSNPN and SVGIG. From V the trimming removes 1 base and from J it removes 6 bases, while the gene matches leave 6 bases of the junction unaccounted for. The CDR3, from cysteine to phenylalanine, totals 17 residues. The sequence is cut down to CDR3 DNA, 51 bases in frame from base 1. The method behind the library was RT-PCR. The run used an Illumina HiSeq 2500. The public reads were run again by TCRdb, first through fastp at Q25 and then through MiXCR, and only productive beta chains were kept. Entries are consolidated by CDR3 protein sequence, retaining the most common genes and DNA. This sample has about 780,000 distinct CDR3 sequences in its table, and approximately 17% of those were observed once. The top ten clones comprise approximately 11% of the sample. The paper as a whole reports these results and caveats: The authors proposed that each seasonal influenza vaccination may bring in only a limited number of new T cells.

The clonotype was recovered from a man in his forties or fifties who received an inactivated influenza vaccine. Donor details come from another sample of the same person, matched by shared clones. Here the sequenced sample was PBMCs from blood, taken about 5 days after vaccination. Recombination connected TRBV30 to TRBJ2-1, with 16 middle bases fitting TRBD2. The nucleotides read TGTGCCTGGAGTGGAGGGACTAGCGGGGGGGCAGGCAATGAGCAGTTCTTC. It codes for CAWSGGTSGGAGNEQFF.